Reported below is one T cell receptor beta chain. Its antigen is not identified. This PCR relied on a set of 60 Vbeta primers and 13 Jbeta primers. Profiling relied on immunoSEQ multiplex PCR, and the TCRdb table lists in-frame clones only, not all of them. Of 80,000 or so clones listed, 60% to 85% are singletons. The sample is drawn from a study of cytomegalovirus exposure and HLA in healthy donors. Points from the study as a whole: The majority of TCR sequences were rare, yet some public TCRs appeared in many donors. In a later analysis, specific HLA alleles were associated with 15,000 to 20,000 TCR beta sequences at a 0.05 false discovery rate.

This CDR3 spans 16 amino acids. Between the trimmed V and J ends, which lost 4 bases and 2 bases, there was a span of 18 bases. The rearrangement uses TRBV5-3 and TRBJ2-5, with TRBD1 as a possible D gene (6 bases). TRBV5-3 carries the ORF label, with uncertain function. Sample: PBMCs. The receptor comes from a middle-aged man in good health and CMV-seronegative. The CDR3: CARSPPRNRVQETQYF. CDR3 coding DNA: TGTGCCAGAAGCCCACCCCGGAACAGGGTTCAAGAGACCCAGTACTTC.